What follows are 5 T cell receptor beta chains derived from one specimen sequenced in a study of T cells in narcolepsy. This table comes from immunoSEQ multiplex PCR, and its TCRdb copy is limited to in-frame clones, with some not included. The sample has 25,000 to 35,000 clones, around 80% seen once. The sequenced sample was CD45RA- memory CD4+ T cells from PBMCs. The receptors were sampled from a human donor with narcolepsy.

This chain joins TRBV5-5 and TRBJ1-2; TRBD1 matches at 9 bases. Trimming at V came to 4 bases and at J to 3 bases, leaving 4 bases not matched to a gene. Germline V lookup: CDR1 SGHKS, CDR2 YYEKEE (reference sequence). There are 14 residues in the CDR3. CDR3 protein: CASSRTGVDYGYTF. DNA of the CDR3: TGTGCCAGCAGCCGGACAGGGGTAGACTATGGCTACACCTTC.

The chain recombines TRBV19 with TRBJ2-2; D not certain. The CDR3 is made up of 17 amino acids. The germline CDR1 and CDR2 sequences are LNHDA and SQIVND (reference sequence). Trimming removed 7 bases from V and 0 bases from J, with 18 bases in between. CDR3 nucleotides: TGTGCCAGTAAGGTCCCCGGAGCGCTCGCGAACACCGGGGAGCTGTTTTTT. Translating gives CASKVPGALANTGELFF.

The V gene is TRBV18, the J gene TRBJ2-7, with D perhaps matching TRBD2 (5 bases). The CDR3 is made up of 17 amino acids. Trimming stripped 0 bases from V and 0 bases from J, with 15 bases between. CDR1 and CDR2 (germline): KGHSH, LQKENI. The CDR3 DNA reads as TGTGCCAGCTCACCACCGGGAGCAAGAGCCGACTCCTACGAGCAGTACTTC. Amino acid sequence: CASSPPGARADSYEQYF.

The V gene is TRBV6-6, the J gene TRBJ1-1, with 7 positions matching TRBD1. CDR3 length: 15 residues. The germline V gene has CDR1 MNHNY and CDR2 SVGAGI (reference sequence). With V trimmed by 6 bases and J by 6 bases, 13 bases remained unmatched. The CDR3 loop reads CASRTWEDRVAEAFF. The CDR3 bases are TGTGCCAGCAGAACATGGGAAGACAGGGTAGCTGAAGCTTTCTTT.

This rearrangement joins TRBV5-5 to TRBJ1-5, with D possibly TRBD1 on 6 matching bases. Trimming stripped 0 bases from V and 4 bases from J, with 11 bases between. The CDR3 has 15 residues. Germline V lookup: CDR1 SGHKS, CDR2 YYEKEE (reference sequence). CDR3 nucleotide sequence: TGTGCCAGCAGCTTGGTTGACAGGATAAATCAGCCCCAGCATTTT. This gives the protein CASSLVDRINQPQHF. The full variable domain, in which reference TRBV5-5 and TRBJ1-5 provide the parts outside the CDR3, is DAGVTQSPTHLIKTRGQQVTLRCSPISGHKSVSWYQQVLGQGPQFIFQYYEKEERGRGNFPDRFSARQFPNYSSELNVNALLLGDSALYLCASSLVDRINQPQHFGDGTRLSIL.